This T cell receptor beta chain was retrieved from a study of blood T cell repertoires in COVID-19. There are 17 residues in the CDR3. Germline V gene lookup returns CDR1 KGHSH and CDR2 LQKENI. J gave up 4 bases and V 2 bases, and 9 bases lay outside the gene matches. Sequenced by immunoSEQ multiplex PCR; TCRdb stores in-frame clones only, minus some. The table shows fewer than 250,000 clones, with approximately 91% occurring only once. Source material: peripheral blood. This clonotype originated in a woman aged 60-75 years with acute or convalescent COVID-19. The genes are TRBV18 and TRBJ1-3, with 9 nucleotides matching TRBD1. CDR3 bases: TGTGCCAGCTCACCAAAGGCGAGGACAGGGGTCGGAAACACCATATATTTT. Translation: CASSPKARTGVGNTIYF.